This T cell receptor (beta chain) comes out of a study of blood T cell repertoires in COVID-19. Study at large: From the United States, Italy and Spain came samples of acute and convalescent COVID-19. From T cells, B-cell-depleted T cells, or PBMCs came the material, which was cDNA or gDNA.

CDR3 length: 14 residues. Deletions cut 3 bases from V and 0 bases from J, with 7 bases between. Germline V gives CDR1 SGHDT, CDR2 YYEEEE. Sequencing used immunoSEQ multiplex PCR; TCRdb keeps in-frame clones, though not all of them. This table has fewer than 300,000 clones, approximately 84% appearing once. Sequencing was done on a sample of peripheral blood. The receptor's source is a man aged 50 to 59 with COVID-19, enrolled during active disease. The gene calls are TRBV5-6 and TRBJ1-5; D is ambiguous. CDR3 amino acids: CASSSGDSNQPQHF. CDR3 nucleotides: TGTGCCAGCAGCTCCGGGGATAGCAATCAGCCCCAGCATTTT.